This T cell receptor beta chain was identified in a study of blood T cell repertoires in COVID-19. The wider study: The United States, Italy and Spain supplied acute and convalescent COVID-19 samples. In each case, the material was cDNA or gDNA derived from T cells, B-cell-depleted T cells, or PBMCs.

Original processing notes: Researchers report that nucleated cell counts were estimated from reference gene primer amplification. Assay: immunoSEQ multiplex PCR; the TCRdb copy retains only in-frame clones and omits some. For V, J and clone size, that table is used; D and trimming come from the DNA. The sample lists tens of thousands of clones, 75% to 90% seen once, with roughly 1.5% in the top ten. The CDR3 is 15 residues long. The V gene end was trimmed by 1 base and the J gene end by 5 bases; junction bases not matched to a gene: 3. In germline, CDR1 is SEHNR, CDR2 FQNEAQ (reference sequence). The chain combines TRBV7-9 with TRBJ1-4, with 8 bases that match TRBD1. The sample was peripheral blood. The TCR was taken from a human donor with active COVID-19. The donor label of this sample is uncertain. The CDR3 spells CASSLGTGRNEKLFF. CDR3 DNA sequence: TGTGCCAGCAGCTTAGGGACAGGGCGGAATGAAAAACTGTTTTTT.